This T cell receptor (beta chain) is from a study of hypomethylating agent response in myelodysplastic syndrome. V gave up 8 bases and J gave up 3 bases, with 19 bases separating them. Germline V CDR1 and CDR2: LNHNV, YYDKDF (reference sequence). The CDR3 is 16 residues long. Survey resolution used two replicates of roughly 200 ng, totaling approximately 400 ng DNA. Produced via immunoSEQ multiplex PCR; TCRdb's table is partial and in-frame only. The data contain 5,500 to 8,500 clones, around 84% of them singletons. The chain uses TRBV15 and TRBJ2-2; TRBD2 is a possible D gene (6 bases). This TCR was recovered from a human donor with myelodysplastic syndrome. The input for sequencing was bone marrow, taken before or after starting hypomethylating agent treatment for myelodysplastic syndrome (not recorded which). This CDR3 reads CATSRGTSSHTGELFF. CDR3 DNA sequence: TGTGCCACCTCAAGGGGCACTAGCAGCCACACCGGGGAGCTGTTTTTT.